This TCR beta chain comes out of a study of T-cell memory formation after mild COVID-19. Study background: TCR clusters largely stayed donor specific.

V lost 1 base and J 7 bases, leaving 10 bases between the germline ends. The germline V gene has CDR1 DFQATT and CDR2 SNEGSKA (reference sequence). CDR3 length: 12 residues. The TCR alpha and TCR beta cDNA libraries, bearing sample barcodes and UMIs, were generated by 5'RACE using constant-segment primers. TCRdb reprocessed the 5' RACE reads with MiXCR, giving one entry per CDR3 protein. Among 350,000 to 450,000 distinct CDR3 sequences listed, about 20% were seen once. A note on this clonotype: Its antigen is currently unknown.

Study-wide findings and caveats: Clones that shrank (day 15 to 85) were balanced CD4/CD8, whereas later expanders leaned CD4+. Clones which contracted sat mainly in CM and EM if CD4+, and in EMRA if CD8+.

The rearrangement joins TRBV20-1 to TRBJ1-1; no reliable D call. Specimen: PBMCs or a T cell subset sorted from them (not recorded which). The receptor was derived from an adult woman who had mild COVID-19 (a few samples of this study predate the infection). Cell type and time point are not known. CDR3 in amino acids: CSARGATYEAFF. The CDR3 bases are TGCAGTGCTAGAGGGGCAACGTATGAAGCTTTCTTT.